A selection of T cell receptor beta chains follows, all from one sample in a study of T-cell reconstitution after alpha-beta-depleted transplantation in children. Each CDR3 protein gets one entry after TCRdb re-called the PCR reads with MiXCR. The profile covers approximately 630,000 distinct CDR3 sequences, with under 15% appearing a single time and around 0.76% taken by the ten largest. Material: PBMCs, obtained before TCRalphabeta/CD19-depleted stem cell transplant. The origin of the receptors is a girl aged 2 to 9 with congenital amegakaryocytic thrombocytopenia, due to receive a stem cell transplant. The CDR3 runs from the conserved cysteine through the conserved F or W. Each record gives: CDR3 DNA, CDR3 protein, clone size, D gene, J gene, V gene. D genes are given only for firm matches. Not every row has a clone size; where given, it reads once, few, many or a size class.

TGCGCCAGCAGCGCAACAGGAGTCGTAGAGACCCAGTACTTC,CASSATGVVETQYF,many,.,TRBJ2-5,TRBV5-1
TGTGCCAGCAGCGCCGCGGAGTACGGGGAGCTGTTTTTT,CASSAAEYGELFF,.,.,TRBJ2-2,TRBV9
TGTGCCAGCAGCACAGGGTGGACAAACTCCTACGAGCAGTACTTC,CASSTGWTNSYEQYF,.,.,TRBJ2-7,TRBV7-9
TGTGCCAGCAGTTTATGGGCGACAGAGACCCAGTACTTC,CASSLWATETQYF,many,.,TRBJ2-5,TRBV12-3/TRBV12-4
TGCAGTGCTACGGATCAGCCCCAGCATTTT,CSATDQPQHF,few,.,TRBJ1-5,TRBV20-1
TGTGCCAGCAGCTTAGAGTCTGGGACAGGGGGTTTTGGAAAACTGTTTTTT,CASSLESGTGGFGKLFF,.,TRBD1,TRBJ1-4,TRBV11-2
TGTGCCAGCAGCTCTCCAAGGGACGCCTCGGGCTATGGCTACACCTTC,CASSSPRDASGYGYTF,.,.,TRBJ1-2,TRBV11-2
TGTGCCAGCAGTTCCGTAGATACGCAGTATTTT,CASSSVDTQYF,many,.,TRBJ2-3,TRBV12-3/TRBV12-4
TGCGCCAGCAGCTTGGAGGTCCAAGAGACCCAGTACTTC,CASSLEVQETQYF,few,.,TRBJ2-5,TRBV5-1
TGTGCCAGCACCCAAGCCGGGACCGGCCAAGAGACCCAGTACTTC,CASTQAGTGQETQYF,few,.,TRBJ2-5,TRBV12-3/TRBV12-4
TGTGCCAGCAGCTTCGGGGGCGCAGGGACTAATGAAAAACTGTTTTTT,CASSFGGAGTNEKLFF,.,.,TRBJ1-4,TRBV7-2
TGCGCCAGCAGCGCAACCGGGACAGGGAATCAGCCCCAGCATTTT,CASSATGTGNQPQHF,many,TRBD1,TRBJ1-5,TRBV5-1
TGTGCCAGCAGCTTAGACGCTAGCGGGAGCGATAATGAGCAGTTCTTC,CASSLDASGSDNEQFF,many,TRBD2,TRBJ2-1,TRBV7-2
TGTGCCACCAGTGGCCCCCCGGAGAACACCGGGGAGCTGTTTTTT,CATSGPPENTGELFF,few,.,TRBJ2-2,TRBV24-1
TGTGCCAGCTCGCTTACTAGCGGCGTTTCCTACGAGCAGTACTTC,CASSLTSGVSYEQYF,many,TRBD2,TRBJ2-7,TRBV18
TGTGCCAGCAGTTCCACTGCGGACAGCCCCTACTACGAGCAGTACTTC,CASSSTADSPYYEQYF,.,.,TRBJ2-7,TRBV6-2/TRBV6-3
TGTGCCAGCAGTCCTACTAGCCCCAGTCAGCCCCAGCATTTT,CASSPTSPSQPQHF,.,.,TRBJ1-5,TRBV12-3/TRBV12-4
TGTGCCAGCAGTGGAGTGCTCGATGAGCAGTTCTTC,CASSGVLDEQFF,many,.,TRBJ2-1,TRBV12-3/TRBV12-4
TGCGCCAGCAGCTTATTGCTAGATCGGCTTGAGCAGTTCTTC,CASSLLLDRLEQFF,few,.,TRBJ2-1,TRBV5-1
TGTGCCAGCAGTTTATGGGGGAGTTACTACGAGCAGTACTTC,CASSLWGSYYEQYF,.,.,TRBJ2-7,TRBV12-3/TRBV12-4
TGCGCCAGCAGCCAAGTCGCAGTGGGGTTGAGCTACACCTTC,CASSQVAVGLSYTF,many,.,TRBJ1-2,TRBV4-1
TGTGCCAGCAGCCAAGATCTGCGACTTCCAAACACCGGGGAGCTGTTTTTT,CASSQDLRLPNTGELFF,.,.,TRBJ2-2,TRBV14
TGTGCCAGCAGTGAGGACAGACGGGGGAACGCTGAAGCTTTCTTT,CASSEDRRGNAEAFF,many,.,TRBJ1-1,TRBV6-1
TGCGCCAGCAGCAACGGACACATCTCCTACGAGCAGTACTTC,CASSNGHISYEQYF,many,.,TRBJ2-7,TRBV5-1
TGTGCCAGCAGCCAACCCCCCGGGGTTGGGAACACTGAAGCTTTCTTT,CASSQPPGVGNTEAFF,many,.,TRBJ1-1,TRBV7-9
TGTGCCAGCAGCTTGATCCCGGCTGGCGGCACTGAAGCTTTCTTT,CASSLIPAGGTEAFF,many,.,TRBJ1-1,TRBV5-6
TGCGCCAGCAGCTTACGGACAGGGATTGGAAACACCATATATTTT,CASSLRTGIGNTIYF,many,TRBD1,TRBJ1-3,TRBV5-1
TGCGCCAGCAGCTTGGTCTTGGGGGAAACCTACGAGCAGTACTTC,CASSLVLGETYEQYF,few,.,TRBJ2-7,TRBV5-1
TGCGCCAGCAGCCAAAGTGGAAAGGCTAGCGGGAGGGGTAGCTCCTACAATGAGCAGTTCTTC,CASSQSGKASGRGSSYNEQFF,.,TRBD2,TRBJ2-1,TRBV4-1
TGCGCCAGCAGCTTGGGGCGGAGGGGAGATACGCAGTATTTT,CASSLGRRGDTQYF,.,.,TRBJ2-3,TRBV5-1
TGTGCCAGCAGTTCGATCCTAGCGGGAGGTTATTACACCGGGGAGCTGTTTTTT,CASSSILAGGYYTGELFF,few,TRBD2,TRBJ2-2,TRBV7-8
TGTGCCAGCTCACCAGAGTACCTAGCCACCAATGAGCAGTTCTTC,CASSPEYLATNEQFF,many,.,TRBJ2-1,TRBV18
TGTGCCAGCAGTTTAGAGTCTAGCGGGAGTACTGAGCAGTTCTTC,CASSLESSGSTEQFF,.,TRBD2,TRBJ2-1,TRBV27
TGTGCCACCAGTGACTCCGACGTACAGGGTTCGACAGATACGCAGTATTTT,CATSDSDVQGSTDTQYF,.,.,TRBJ2-3,TRBV24-1
TGTGCCAGCAGCTTAATAGCGGGAGGGCCCGGCAAAGAGACCCAGTACTTC,CASSLIAGGPGKETQYF,.,TRBD2,TRBJ2-5,TRBV7-2
TGCAGTGCAACCGGACTAGCGGCTAGCACAGATACGCAGTATTTT,CSATGLAASTDTQYF,many,TRBD2,TRBJ2-3,TRBV20-1
TGTGCCACCAGTGACGTAAATGGCTTTCCGAACACCGGGGAGCTGTTTTTT,CATSDVNGFPNTGELFF,many,.,TRBJ2-2,TRBV24-1
TGTGCCAGCTCACACCGGGACAGGTCCTTCACAGATACGCAGTATTTT,CASSHRDRSFTDTQYF,.,TRBD1,TRBJ2-3,TRBV18
TGTGCCAGCAGCTTAACTGGGACTAGCGGGAGAACGGGGAATGAGCAGTTCTTC,CASSLTGTSGRTGNEQFF,.,TRBD2,TRBJ2-1,TRBV11-1
TGCGCCAGCAGCCAAGATACAGGACACGGAATGGGCGAGCAGTACTTC,CASSQDTGHGMGEQYF,many,.,TRBJ2-7,TRBV4-1
TGTGCCAGCAGCCAAGTACTCTCACTAGCGGGAAATGAGCAGTTCTTC,CASSQVLSLAGNEQFF,.,TRBD2,TRBJ2-1,TRBV14
TGTGCCAGCAGTTCCTTTCAAAAAATGTACCATTTTACGCAGTATTTT,CASSSFQKMYHFTQYF,few,.,TRBJ2-3,TRBV12-3/TRBV12-4
TGTGCCAGCAGCCCCCAGGTCGGAGGGCGCGGCCGGGAAAAACTGTTTTTT,CASSPQVGGRGREKLFF,.,.,TRBJ1-4,TRBV7-2